This T cell receptor (beta chain) came from a study of T cell responses to AZD1222 COVID-19 vaccine. Study details: Whether given at about 4 or about 12 weeks, second doses were pooled. Findings of the study overall: Repertoire sampling was restricted to post-peak T cell response timepoints. Across the whole spike, CD4 TCRs peaked at regions 160-218 and 743-854.

Clones were sequenced by immunoSEQ multiplex PCR, and TCRdb holds only the in-frame ones, with some missing. The profile shows around 150,000 clones, around 94% of them singletons. This CDR3 spans 15 amino acids. The germline V gene encodes CDR1 SEHNR and CDR2 FQNEAQ (reference sequence). Turning to this clone: Antigen: not known. A read error may account for a junction end that differs from germline.

The TCR was taken from an adult in good health. Here the sequenced sample was peripheral blood, taken on day 0 of AZD1222 vaccination. The rearrangement links TRBV7-9 to TRBJ1-6; 8 nucleotides agree with TRBD1. Here the CDR3 DNA reads TGTGCCAGCACCTTAGGACAGGGAGAGGGTTCACCCCTCCACTTT. Translating gives CASTLGQGEGSPLHF.